Below, 28 T cell receptor beta chains from the same sample are listed, as sequenced in a study of identical twins. TCRdb processed the 5' RACE reads anew with MiXCR; each CDR3 protein has one entry. The profile shows some 710,000 distinct CDR3 sequences, over 5% of them singletons. The sequencing input was naive T cells sorted from blood. Receptors originate from a man between 18 and 29 years old in good health.

This clonotype has at least ten counts. The V gene is TRBV15, the J gene TRBJ2-5; D not resolved. V was pared by 3 bases and J by 1 base, with 15 bases between. The germline CDR1 and CDR2 sequences are LNHNV and YYDKDF (reference sequence). This CDR3 has 16 amino acids. The CDR3 nucleotides are TGTGCCACCAGCAGCGACACAAGGGTCCTCCAAGAGACCCAGTACTTC. As protein: CATSSDTRVLQETQYF. The entire variable domain, with the rest obtained from reference TRBV15 and TRBJ2-5, is as follows: DAMVIQNPRYQVTQFGKPVTLSCSQTLNHNVMYWYQQKSSQAPKLLFHYYDKDFNNEADTPDNFQSRRPNTSFCFLDIRSPGLGDTAMYLCATSSDTRVLQETQYFGPGTRLLVL.

This clonotype turned up a few times. The CDR3 region is CASSPSSGARNEQFF. The CDR3 DNA follows: TGTGCCAGCAGCCCTTCTAGCGGGGCTAGGAATGAGCAGTTCTTC. V usage is TRBV7-7 and J usage is TRBJ2-1; 9 nucleotides match TRBD2. Germline V gene data show CDR1 as SSHAT and CDR2 as FNYEAQ (reference sequence). Trimming cost V 5 bases and J 7 bases; bases outside gene matches: 9. The CDR3 is made up of 15 amino acids.

This clonotype was detected many times. The DNA of the CDR3 is TGTGCCACCAGTGATCCTGGGACTAGCCGTATTCCCGGGGAGCTGTTTTTT. Amino acids: CATSDPGTSRIPGELFF. This sequence joins TRBV24-1 and TRBJ2-2, with 9 bases fitting TRBD2. V lost 3 bases to trimming and J lost 6 bases; unmatched junction nucleotides: 10. The CDR3 consists of 17 residues. Germline assignment: CDR1 KGHDR and CDR2 SFDVKD.

This clonotype was counted only a few times. J is TRBJ1-5 and V is TRBV20-1, with D perhaps TRBD1 (5 bases). Trimming shortened V by 4 bases and J by 6 bases, and 13 bases separated the two germline ends. The CDR3 covers 13 residues. In germline, CDR1 is DFQATT, CDR2 SNEGSKA (reference sequence). The CDR3 sequence is CSAISGGAQPQHF. CDR3 nucleotides: TGCAGTGCTATTTCTGGTGGGGCTCAGCCCCAGCATTTT.

This clonotype was detected many times. The chain employs TRBV4-2 and TRBJ1-2; no clear D gene. Germline V gene sequence: CDR1 LGHNA, CDR2 YNFKEQ. V gave up 1 base and J gave up 8 bases, with 5 bases separating them. The length of the CDR3 is 11 residues. For the CDR3, the DNA is TGTGCCAGCAGCCAAGGAAGAGGCTACACCTTC. It specifies CASSQGRGYTF.

At least ten counts were recorded for this clonotype. This chain links TRBV20-1 with TRBJ2-5, with 7 bases identical to TRBD2. There are 14 residues in the CDR3. The germline gives CDR1 DFQATT, CDR2 SNEGSKA (reference sequence). Germline trimming cut 1 base from V and 4 bases from J; bases unmatched to any gene: 6. The chain's CDR3 is CSARGEGQLETQYF. The CDR3 DNA reads as TGCAGTGCTAGAGGGGAGGGCCAATTAGAGACCCAGTACTTC.

Concerning this clonotype: Being one base from a much bigger clone, this may be a read error. The chain is built from TRBV12-3 or TRBV12-4 and TRBJ1-3; weak D call: TRBD1 (5 bases). The V gene lost 4 bases and the J gene lost 7 bases, with 17 bases spanning the gap. The CDR3 has 15 residues. CDR3 protein: CASSSQECQGNTIYF. Here the CDR3 DNA reads TGTGCCAGCAGTTCCCAGGAGTGTCAGGGTAACACCATATATTTT.

Ten or more counts support this clonotype. The rearrangement joins TRBV5-1 to TRBJ2-3, with a possible D match to TRBD1 (6 bases). Trimming took 5 bases from V and 1 from J, leaving 14 bases between them. CDR3 length equals 15 residues. Germline V lookup: CDR1 SGHRS, CDR2 YFSETQ. Here the CDR3 reads CASRISGQRTDTQYF. CDR3 nucleotides: TGCGCCAGCAGGATTTCTGGACAGCGCACAGATACGCAGTATTTT.

This rearrangement joins TRBV25-1 to TRBJ2-3; TRBD2 aligns across 7 bases. The CDR3 totals 16 residues. With 2 bases clipped from V and 4 bases from J, the junction kept 9 bases outside the gene matches. CDR1 MGHDK and CDR2 SYGVNS come from the germline V gene. The CDR3 DNA reads TGTGCCAGCAGTGAAGTTGGGCGGGAGATTTCAGATACGCAGTATTTT. Its translation: CASSEVGREISDTQYF.

This clonotype occurred many times. The chain carries TRBV5-1 and TRBJ2-2; no clear D gene. The CDR3 is made up of 15 amino acids. Looked up from germline, CDR1 is SGHRS and CDR2 is YFSETQ. V was cut by 4 bases and J by 4 bases, with 14 bases left in between. CDR3 coding DNA: TGCGCCAGCAGCCCTGCGGCAGTCGGCACCGGGGAGCTGTTTTTT. Its translation: CASSPAAVGTGELFF.

A remark on this clonotype: A much larger clone sits a single nucleotide away, making a read error possible. The chain employs TRBV7-9 and TRBJ1-1; the match to TRBD1 covers 9 bases. CDR1 and CDR2 from the germline V gene are SEHNR and FQNEAQ (reference sequence). The CDR3 is made up of 14 amino acids. The CDR3 sequence: CSSSLDRGDTEAFF. In nucleotides, the CDR3 is TGTTCCAGCAGCCTGGACAGGGGTGACACTGAAGCTTTCTTT.

This clonotype was picked up many times. V usage is TRBV29-1 and J usage is TRBJ1-1; D is possibly TRBD1 (6 bases). The CDR3 runs 13 residues. The germline V gene has CDR1 SQVTM and CDR2 ANQGSEA. V lost 0 bases and J lost 2, with 7 bases in between. The CDR3 loop reads CSVEEGHNTEAFF. CDR3 DNA: TGCAGCGTTGAAGAGGGACACAACACTGAAGCTTTCTTT.

This clonotype was observed many times. J is TRBJ2-5 and V is TRBV5-1; TRBD2 agrees at 7 bases. The CDR3 sequence is 15 residues long. With 6 bases clipped from V and 4 bases from J, the junction kept 12 bases outside the gene matches. Germline-derived CDR1 and CDR2 are SGHRS and YFSETQ. The CDR3, as DNA: TGCGCCAGCACCCCACTCGCGGCTAGCGGAGAGACCCAGTACTTC. The encoded protein is CASTPLAASGETQYF.

This clonotype has only a few counts. The rearrangement joins TRBV4-1 to TRBJ2-2; no clear D gene. The CDR3 totals 16 residues. Germline V gene lookup returns CDR1 MGHRA and CDR2 YSYEKL. Trimming stripped 0 bases from V and 8 bases from J, with 16 bases between. DNA of the CDR3: TGCGCCAGCAGCCAAGAGGTGACCGAACATAGGGGGGAGCTGTTTTTT. It translates to CASSQEVTEHRGELFF.

This clonotype was picked up many times. The CDR3 DNA reads as TGTGCCAGCAGCTTAGCTAGCGGGAGTAGGCATGAGCAGTTCTTC. It specifies CASSLASGSRHEQFF. V and J are TRBV7-9 and TRBJ2-1, with 9 bases fitting TRBD2. CDR3 length equals 15 residues. CDR1 is SEHNR and CDR2 is FQNEAQ in the germline V gene (reference sequence). Trimming took 0 bases from V and 8 from J; bases not matched to a gene: 5.

This clonotype was found a few times. V and J are TRBV20-1 and TRBJ1-2; a possible D gene is TRBD1 (5 bases). This CDR3 spans 12 amino acids. Looked up from germline, CDR1 is DFQATT and CDR2 is SNEGSKA (reference sequence). Between the trimmed V and J ends, which lost 4 bases and 7 bases, there was a span of 13 bases. The CDR3 DNA reads as TGCAGTGCTACAATTGGGGGAGGTGGCTACACCTTC. Encoded protein: CSATIGGGGYTF.

This clonotype was counted at least ten times. The chain carries TRBV7-9 and TRBJ1-1; 11 bases map to TRBD1. CDR1 and CDR2 from the germline V gene are SEHNR and FQNEAQ (reference sequence). This CDR3 region has 15 residues. J gave up 3 bases and V 1 base, and 1 base lay outside the gene matches. The CDR3 nucleotides are TGTGCCAGCAGCTTAGGGGACAGGGGGTACACTGAAGCTTTCTTT. This translates into CASSLGDRGYTEAFF.

This clonotype was recorded a few times. The chain uses TRBV29-1 and TRBJ2-1; D remains ambiguous. Germline V gene lookup returns CDR1 SQVTM and CDR2 ANQGSEA. The CDR3 is made up of 10 amino acids. The V and J ends lost 3 bases and 9 bases respectively, with 6 bases between them. The CDR3 region has the DNA TGCAGCGTTGATGAGCCTGAGCAGTTCTTC. Translated: CSVDEPEQFF.

In this sample, this clonotype turned up many times. The chain carries TRBV12-3 or TRBV12-4 and TRBJ2-7; D uncertain. V gave up 6 bases and J gave up 4 bases, with 10 bases separating them. The CDR3 loop spans 12 amino acids. Written as DNA, the CDR3 is TGTGCCAGCAGGAGCCCCGAGTACGAGCAGTACTTC. It translates to CASRSPEYEQYF.

This clonotype was detected ten times or more. The chain employs TRBV6-1 and TRBJ2-7; D is unresolved. The V end was cut by 0 bases, the J end by 6 bases, with 9 bases between. The CDR3 sequence is 13 residues long. CDR1 and CDR2 from the germline V gene are MNHNS and SASEGT. CDR3 in DNA: TGTGCCAGCAGTGAAGCGCGGTGGGGCGAGCAGTACGTC. It is translated as CASSEARWGEQYV.

This sequence joins TRBV20-1 and TRBJ2-5; 7 positions match TRBD2. CDR3 length equals 11 residues. Germline V gives CDR1 DFQATT, CDR2 SNEGSKA (reference sequence). The CDR3 loop is CSSLATETQYF. The CDR3 DNA is TGCAGCTCACTAGCGACGGAGACCCAGTACTTC.

This clonotype was detected ten times or more. This chain links TRBV20-1 with TRBJ1-1; 9 nucleotides line up with TRBD1. The CDR3 is 13 amino acids. The V gene end was trimmed by 3 bases and the J gene end by 3 bases; junction bases not matched to a gene: 2. Germline V gene lookup returns CDR1 DFQATT and CDR2 SNEGSKA (reference sequence). The CDR3 DNA sequence: TGCAGTGCTAGGGGGGACAGGGACACTGAAGCTTTCTTT. This codes for CSARGDRDTEAFF.

This clonotype showed up many times. The rearrangement joins TRBV13 to TRBJ2-1, with TRBD2 identical over 11 bases. The V and J ends lost 3 bases and 9 bases, in that order; junction bases with no gene match: 7. This CDR3 spans 15 amino acids. Germline CDR1 and CDR2: PRHDT and FYEKMQ (reference sequence). The CDR3 DNA is TGTGCCAGCAGCTTTAGCGGGAGGGCCGACACTGAGCAGTTCTTC. Encoded protein: CASSFSGRADTEQFF.

This clonotype was detected only a few times. The chain combines TRBV7-9 with TRBJ1-1; D gene unclear. This CDR3 is built from 13 residues. Between the trimmed V and J ends, which lost 1 base and 8 bases, there was a span of 11 bases. CDR1 and CDR2 from the germline V gene are SEHNR and FQNEAQ (reference sequence). The CDR3 DNA reads as TGTGCCAGCAGCTTAGGCCCCTTTGGGGAAGCTTTCTTT. Translating gives CASSLGPFGEAFF.

Many counts were recorded for this clonotype. CDR3 in amino acids: CSADRQNTEAFF. DNA of the CDR3: TGCAGTGCCGACCGGCAGAACACTGAAGCTTTCTTT. The chain carries TRBV20-1 and TRBJ1-1; D ambiguous. The germline gives CDR1 DFQATT, CDR2 SNEGSKA (reference sequence). The V and J ends lost 6 bases and 1 base respectively, with 9 bases between them. The CDR3 loop spans 12 amino acids.

At least ten counts were recorded for this clonotype. This chain joins TRBV5-1 and TRBJ2-5, with 14 bases fitting TRBD2. V lost 4 bases to trimming and J lost 2 bases; unmatched junction nucleotides: 7. Germline CDR1 reads SGHRS; CDR2 reads YFSETQ. The CDR3 is made up of 17 amino acids. The CDR3 DNA follows: TGCGCCAGCAGCAACCTAGGACTAGCGGGAGGACAAGAGACCCAGTACTTC. Amino acid sequence: CASSNLGLAGGQETQYF.

This clonotype was found many times. The chain couples TRBV9 to TRBJ2-7, with 9 bases lining up with TRBD1. V lost 0 bases, J lost 5 bases, and 6 bases stayed unmatched. This CDR3 is built from 15 residues. Germline V gene sequence: CDR1 SGDLS, CDR2 YYNGEE. The CDR3 DNA reads as TGTGCCAGCAGCGTAGGGGGACAGGGCGGGGACGAGCAGTACTTC. Translated, it gives CASSVGGQGGDEQYF. The whole variable domain, filled in from reference TRBV9 and TRBJ2-7, reads DSGVTQTPKHLITATGQRVTLRCSPRSGDLSVYWYQQSLDQGLQFLIQYYNGEERAKGNILERFSAQQFPDLHSELNLSSLELGDSALYFCASSVGGQGGDEQYFGPGTRLTVT.

The chain joins TRBV3-1 to TRBJ2-1; 7 bases are shared with TRBD1. Looked up from germline, CDR1 is LGHDT and CDR2 is YNNKEL (reference sequence). The J segment lost 5 bases and the V segment lost 4 bases, leaving 8 bases of the junction unmatched. The CDR3 consists of 15 residues. The CDR3 DNA is TGTGCCAGCAGCCTAACGGGGACAGCCAACAATGAGCAGTTCTTC. Its protein is CASSLTGTANNEQFF.